This T cell receptor (beta chain) was documented in a study of blood T cell repertoires in COVID-19. Study in general: Material from acute and convalescent COVID-19 was sourced from the United States, Italy and Spain.

Germline CDR1 is LNHDA and CDR2 is SQIVND (reference sequence). Between the trimmed V and J ends, which lost 1 base and 0 bases, there was a span of 13 bases. This CDR3 region has 17 residues. The authors' processing: Amplification of reference gene primers provided the estimated nucleated cell counts. Clones were read by immunoSEQ multiplex PCR, and TCRdb kept only the in-frame ones, dropping some. Clonal size and the V and J genes are those of that table, whereas D and trimming came from the DNA. The sample holds roughly 100,000 clones, around 84% seen once. The clonotype originates from a human donor in a cohort sampled during active COVID-19. V gene TRBV19 combines with J gene TRBJ2-1; a weak D match, TRBD1 (6 bases). Sequences were obtained from peripheral blood. In DNA, the CDR3 is TGTGCCAGTAGTATAGGGGGCCGGGGACACTCCTACAATGAGCAGTTCTTC. The encoded protein is CASSIGGRGHSYNEQFF.